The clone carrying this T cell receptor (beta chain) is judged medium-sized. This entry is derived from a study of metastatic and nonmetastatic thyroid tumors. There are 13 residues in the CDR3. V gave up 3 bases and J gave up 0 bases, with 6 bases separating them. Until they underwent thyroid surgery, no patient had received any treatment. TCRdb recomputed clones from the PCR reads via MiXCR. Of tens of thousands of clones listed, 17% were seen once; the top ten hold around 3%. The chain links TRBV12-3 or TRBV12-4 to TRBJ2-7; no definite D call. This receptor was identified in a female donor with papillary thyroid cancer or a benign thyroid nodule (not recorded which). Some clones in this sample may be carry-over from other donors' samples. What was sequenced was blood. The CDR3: CASSFFSSYEQYF. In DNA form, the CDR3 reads TGTGCCAGCAGTTTCTTTAGCTCCTACGAGCAGTACTTC.